What follows are 21 T cell receptor beta chains derived from one specimen sequenced in a study of radiation and T cells in renal cell carcinoma (dated by TCRdb to 2020 to 2022). Receptor libraries were prepared by the immunoSEQ multiplex PCR assay. What TCRdb holds here is the immuneACCESS table cut down to in-frame rearrangements. Part of the clones is not present; checked against another copy, under half of the missing clones reflect an unresolved V gene, and the others are unexplained. Here the sample has about 140,000 clones; around four fifths occur a single time. The ten largest clones capture approximately 20% of the sample. The intended sense of this specimen's time point label: baseline pretreatment blood. In light of the paper, this sample's treatment or condition label describes: 15 Gy SBRT to primary tumor, nephrectomy 4 weeks later. The sample here was blood, taken from a patient whose treatment included radiotherapy and nephrectomy. These receptors were collected from a woman aged 50 to 60 with renal cell carcinoma.

The chain recombines TRBV10-3 with TRBJ2-2; the match to TRBD2 covers 11 bases. The J segment lost 6 bases and the V segment lost 6 bases, leaving 9 bases of the junction unmatched. Germline assignment: CDR1 ENHRY and CDR2 SYGVKD. CDR3 size: 16 residues. The CDR3 here is CAIRPLAGARSGELFF. The CDR3 DNA follows: TGTGCCATCAGACCACTAGCGGGGGCACGGTCCGGGGAGCTGTTTTTT.

This clone was recorded only once. The V call is TRBV9, the J call TRBJ2-1, with TRBD2 matching 7 bases. The V gene's germline CDR1 is SGDLS and CDR2 YYNGEE. This CDR3 region has 15 residues. Trimming cost V 0 bases and J 11 bases; bases outside gene matches: 11. In DNA, the CDR3 is TGTGCCAGCAGCGTAGGGGTTGGGGCGGGAGAGAAGCAGTTCTTC. Translated, it gives CASSVGVGAGEKQFF.

The chain uses TRBV10-3 and TRBJ2-7; D gene ambiguous. V lost 2 bases and J lost 3, with 8 bases in between. The CDR3 consists of 13 residues. CDR1 ENHRY and CDR2 SYGVKD come from the germline V gene. Here the CDR3 reads CAISEGNNYEQYF. The CDR3 DNA reads TGTGCCATCAGTGAGGGAAATAACTACGAGCAGTACTTC.

The rearrangement uses TRBV19 and TRBJ2-3; 9 bases fit TRBD2. This CDR3 has 18 residues. Per the germline V gene, CDR1 is LNHDA and CDR2 is SQIVND (reference sequence). V was pared by 3 bases and J by 2 bases, with 12 bases of the junction left unmatched. In DNA form, the CDR3 reads TGTGCCAGTAGTATTTCGGGCGGGAGGGCCCTATACACAGATACGCAGTATTTT. This encodes CASSISGGRALYTDTQYF.

The J gene is TRBJ2-1, the V gene TRBV18; the D call may be TRBD1 or TRBD2 (5 bases each). The CDR3 length is 14 residues. Germline V gene data show CDR1 as KGHSH and CDR2 as LQKENI. The V and J ends lost 2 bases and 4 bases respectively, with 9 bases between them. CDR3: CASSPRDGYNEQFF. CDR3 nucleotide sequence: TGTGCCAGCTCACCAAGGGACGGGTACAATGAGCAGTTCTTC.

This clone was picked up a small number of times. CDR3 bases: TGTGCCAGCAGCCCGCGGACAGGGGGGGATGGCTACACCTTC. It specifies CASSPRTGGDGYTF. The genes are TRBV4-2 and TRBJ1-2; 10 bases align to TRBD1. This CDR3 is 14 amino acids long. V shed 4 bases, J shed 6 bases, and the junction held 5 bases outside the gene matches. Germline CDR1 LGHNA, CDR2 YNFKEQ.

This clone was found once. The chain links TRBV5-1 to TRBJ2-7; 8 nucleotides match TRBD2. Germline CDR1 SGHRS, CDR2 YFSETQ. With V trimmed by 4 bases and J by 8 bases, 8 bases remained unmatched. The CDR3 sequence is 13 residues long. The CDR3, as DNA: TGCGCCAGCAGCCAGGACGGCGGGGGGCAGCAGTACTTC. Its protein product is CASSQDGGGQQYF.

V and J are TRBV7-2 and TRBJ2-7; 9 nucleotides line up with TRBD2. CDR3 length: 15 amino acids. From germline, CDR1 is SGHTA and CDR2 FQGNSA. The J segment lost 2 bases and the V segment lost 5 bases, leaving 7 bases of the junction unmatched. As DNA, the CDR3 is TGTGCCAGCAGCCCCCATTCTAGCGGGACCTACGAGCAGTACTTC. It translates to CASSPHSSGTYEQYF. Looking up the rest from reference TRBV7-2 and TRBJ2-7 gives the full variable domain: GAGVSQSPSNKVTEKGKDVELRCDPISGHTALYWYRQSLGQGLEFLIYFQGNSAPDKSGLPSDRFSAERTGGSVSTLTIQRTQQEDSAVYLCASSPHSSGTYEQYFGPGTRLTVT.

The V call is TRBV7-2, the J call TRBJ2-5; weak D call: TRBD2 (7 bases). The CDR3 sequence is 15 residues long. Trimming shortened V by 1 base and J by 1 base, and 10 bases separated the two germline ends. The V gene's germline CDR1 is SGHTA and CDR2 FQGNSA. CDR3 residues: CASSLVGGPQETQYF. In DNA form, the CDR3 reads TGTGCCAGCAGCTTAGTCGGGGGGCCCCAAGAGACCCAGTACTTC.

V usage is TRBV5-1 and J usage is TRBJ2-3; weak D call: TRBD2 (6 bases). Deletions cut 7 bases from V and 1 base from J, with 19 bases between. CDR1 is SGHRS and CDR2 is YFSETQ in the germline V gene. The CDR3 is 16 residues long. DNA for the CDR3: TGCGCCAGCGCTCCTCGGTGGGAGGCCGGCACAGATACGCAGTATTTT. Amino acid sequence: CASAPRWEAGTDTQYF.

Only one count was recorded for this clone. This chain joins TRBV10-1 and TRBJ1-1, with 7 bases that match TRBD1. Germline V gene lookup returns CDR1 WNHNN and CDR2 SYGVQD (reference sequence). The CDR3 contains 16 residues. The J segment lost 3 bases and the V segment lost 4 bases, leaving 11 bases of the junction unmatched. This chain's CDR3 is CASSAWDSLKHTEAFF. In nucleotides, the CDR3 is TGCGCCAGCAGTGCTTGGGACAGCCTAAAGCACACTGAAGCTTTCTTT.

The rearrangement uses TRBV28 and TRBJ2-1; 11 bases match TRBD2. CDR3 length: 15 amino acids. Germline values: CDR1 MDHEN, CDR2 SYDVKM. J gave up 3 bases and V 6 bases, and 4 bases lay outside the gene matches. CDR3 sequence: CASSPGLAVYNEQFF. The CDR3 DNA is TGTGCCAGCAGCCCGGGACTAGCGGTCTACAATGAGCAGTTCTTC.

This clone was observed a handful of times. The chain recombines TRBV20-1 with TRBJ1-2, with D possibly TRBD1 on 5 matching bases. Between the trimmed V and J ends, which lost 4 bases and 8 bases, there was a span of 11 bases. This CDR3 has 11 residues. Germline CDR1 is DFQATT and CDR2 is SNEGSKA (reference sequence). The CDR3: CSATIGAGYTF. CDR3 bases: TGCAGTGCTACCATTGGGGCCGGCTACACCTTC.

The chain is built from TRBV6-5 and TRBJ2-7; 7 positions match TRBD2. The length of the CDR3 is 14 residues. With 7 bases clipped from V and 3 bases from J, the junction kept 9 bases outside the gene matches. CDR1 and CDR2 from the germline V gene are MNHEY and SVGAGI. CDR3 protein: CASKAGGGGYEQYF. DNA of the CDR3: TGTGCCAGCAAGGCAGGCGGGGGAGGCTACGAGCAGTACTTC.

The chain carries TRBV2 and TRBJ1-5; D is possibly TRBD1 (6 bases). Trimming left V 7 bases short and J 8 bases short, with 18 bases between. Per the germline V gene, CDR1 is SNHLY and CDR2 is FYNNEI. The CDR3 is made up of 14 amino acids. CDR3 protein: CASTLGHGVEPQHF. The CDR3 bases are TGTGCCAGCACCCTGGGACATGGAGTTGAGCCCCAGCATTTT.

The chain has TRBV4-3 and TRBJ1-1; tentative D call: TRBD1 (5 bases). CDR1 and CDR2 (germline): LGHNA, YSLEER. The CDR3 covers 15 residues. Trimming took off 1 base at V and 0 bases at J, with 9 bases between the two ends. CDR3 region: CASSQVRQMNTEAFF. The CDR3 DNA reads TGCGCCAGCAGCCAAGTCCGACAGATGAACACTGAAGCTTTCTTT.

The rearrangement uses TRBV7-9 and TRBJ2-3, with TRBD2 matching 10 bases. Germline V gene sequence: CDR1 SEHNR, CDR2 FQNEAQ (reference sequence). Trimming cost V 5 bases and J 1 base; bases outside gene matches: 3. The CDR3 is 15 amino acids. Written as DNA, the CDR3 is TGTGCCAGCAGCCCTAGCGGGAGTGGCACAGATACGCAGTATTTT. It codes for CASSPSGSGTDTQYF. The full variable domain, completed using reference TRBV7-9 and TRBJ2-3, is DTGVSQNPRHKITKRGQNVTFRCDPISEHNRLYWYRQTLGQGPEFLTYFQNEAQLEKSRLLSDRFSAERPKGSFSTLEIQRTEQGDSAMYLCASSPSGSGTDTQYFGPGTRLTVL.

The chain links TRBV6-6 to TRBJ1-2, with no clear D. Trimming pared 4 bases from V and 7 bases from J, leaving 10 bases between. CDR3 length equals 12 residues. CDR1 and CDR2 (germline): MNHNY, SVGAGI (reference sequence). The CDR3 region is CASSSGRAGYTF. CDR3 in DNA: TGTGCCAGCAGTTCCGGACGAGCTGGCTACACCTTC.

V gene TRBV5-6 combines with J gene TRBJ1-5; D is uncertain. The V and J ends lost 0 bases and 1 base respectively, with 5 bases between them. In germline, CDR1 is SGHDT, CDR2 YYEEEE. The length of the CDR3 is 14 residues. In DNA form, the CDR3 reads TGTGCCAGCAGCTTGGGAACCAGCAATCAGCCCCAGCATTTT. It specifies CASSLGTSNQPQHF.

CDR3 sequence: CASSRGILDYEQYF. The CDR3 DNA sequence: TGTGCCAGCAGCCGAGGCATCCTGGACTACGAGCAGTACTTC. This rearrangement joins TRBV7-9 to TRBJ2-7; D is ambiguous. The V end lost 5 bases, the J end lost 3 bases, and 14 bases lay between the germline ends. The germline gives CDR1 SEHNR, CDR2 FQNEAQ (reference sequence). CDR3 length: 14 residues.

This clone was recorded only once. CDR3 residues: CASSLAGESYNSPLHF. The CDR3 DNA is TGTGCCAGCAGTTTAGCGGGGGAGTCTTATAATTCACCCCTCCACTTT. The chain joins TRBV28 to TRBJ1-6, with D possibly being TRBD1 (5 bases). V was cut by 2 bases and J by 4 bases, with 12 bases left in between. CDR1 and CDR2 from the germline V gene are MDHEN and SYDVKM. The CDR3 consists of 16 residues.